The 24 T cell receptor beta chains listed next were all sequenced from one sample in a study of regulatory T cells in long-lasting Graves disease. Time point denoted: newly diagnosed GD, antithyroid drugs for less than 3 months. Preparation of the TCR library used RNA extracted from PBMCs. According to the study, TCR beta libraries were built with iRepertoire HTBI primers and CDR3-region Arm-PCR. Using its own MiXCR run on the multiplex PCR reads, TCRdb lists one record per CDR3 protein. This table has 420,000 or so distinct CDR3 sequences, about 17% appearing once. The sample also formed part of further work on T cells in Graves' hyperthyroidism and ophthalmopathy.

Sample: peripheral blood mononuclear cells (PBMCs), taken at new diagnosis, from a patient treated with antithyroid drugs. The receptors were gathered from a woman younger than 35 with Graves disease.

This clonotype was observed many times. The CDR3 sequence: CASSKGSAYGYTF. In DNA form, the CDR3 reads TGTGCCAGCAGTAAGGGCTCTGCCTATGGCTACACCTTC. V and J are TRBV2 and TRBJ1-2; D gene unclear. Per germline, CDR1 SNHLY and CDR2 FYNNEI. V lost 5 bases and J 4 bases, leaving 11 bases between the germline ends. CDR3 size: 13 residues.

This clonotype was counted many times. CDR3 protein: CASSLVGPSGSRETQYF. CDR3 DNA sequence: TGTGCCAGCAGTTTAGTTGGGCCTAGCGGGAGTAGAGAGACCCAGTACTTC. This chain uses TRBV27 with TRBJ2-5; 10 bases are shared with TRBD2. J lost 4 bases, V lost 2 bases, and 10 bases had no gene match. The CDR3 length is 17 residues. Germline assignment: CDR1 MNHEY and CDR2 SMNVEV (reference sequence).

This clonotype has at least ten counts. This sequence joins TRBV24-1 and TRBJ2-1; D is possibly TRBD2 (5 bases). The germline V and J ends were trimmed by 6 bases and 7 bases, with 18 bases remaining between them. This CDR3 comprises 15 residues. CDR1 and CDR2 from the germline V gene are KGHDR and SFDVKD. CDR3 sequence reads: CATSTLDAPLNEQFF. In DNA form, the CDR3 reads TGTGCCACCAGTACACTAGATGCTCCCCTGAATGAGCAGTTCTTC.

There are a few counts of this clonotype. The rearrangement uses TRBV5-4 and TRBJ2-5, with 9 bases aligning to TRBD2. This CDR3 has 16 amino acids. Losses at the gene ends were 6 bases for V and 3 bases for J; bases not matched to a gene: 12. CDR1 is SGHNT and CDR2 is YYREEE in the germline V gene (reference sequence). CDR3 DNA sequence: TGTGCCAGCAACGCCAACCCGACTAGCGGTGAAGAGACCCAGTACTTC. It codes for CASNANPTSGEETQYF.

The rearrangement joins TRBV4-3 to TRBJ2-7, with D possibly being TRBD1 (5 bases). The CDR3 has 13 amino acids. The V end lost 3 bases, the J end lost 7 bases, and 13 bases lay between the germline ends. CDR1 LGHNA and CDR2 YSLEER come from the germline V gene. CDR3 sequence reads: CASSQSTGLEQYF. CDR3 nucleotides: TGCGCCAGCAGCCAGAGCACAGGTCTGGAGCAGTACTTC.

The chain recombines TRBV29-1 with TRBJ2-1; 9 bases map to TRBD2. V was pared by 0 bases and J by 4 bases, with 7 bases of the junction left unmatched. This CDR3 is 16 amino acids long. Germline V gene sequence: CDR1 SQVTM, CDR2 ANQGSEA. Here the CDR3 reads CSVEDSSGLAYNEQFF. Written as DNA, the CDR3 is TGCAGCGTTGAAGATAGTAGTGGACTAGCGTACAATGAGCAGTTCTTC.

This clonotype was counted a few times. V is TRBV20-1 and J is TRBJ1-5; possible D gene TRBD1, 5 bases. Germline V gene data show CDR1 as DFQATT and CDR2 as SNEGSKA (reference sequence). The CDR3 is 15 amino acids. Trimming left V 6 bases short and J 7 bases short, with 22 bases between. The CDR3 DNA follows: TGCAGTGCCCTACGGGGGGGGGTCCCCGGCCAGCCCCAGCATTTT. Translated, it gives CSALRGGVPGQPQHF.

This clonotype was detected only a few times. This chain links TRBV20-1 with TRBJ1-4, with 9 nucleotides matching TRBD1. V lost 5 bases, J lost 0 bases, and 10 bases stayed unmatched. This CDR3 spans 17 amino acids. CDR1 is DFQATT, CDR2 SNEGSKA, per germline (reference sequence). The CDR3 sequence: CSASPQDRGSTNEKLFF. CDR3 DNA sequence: TGCAGTGCTTCACCGCAGGACAGGGGATCAACTAATGAAAAACTGTTTTTT.

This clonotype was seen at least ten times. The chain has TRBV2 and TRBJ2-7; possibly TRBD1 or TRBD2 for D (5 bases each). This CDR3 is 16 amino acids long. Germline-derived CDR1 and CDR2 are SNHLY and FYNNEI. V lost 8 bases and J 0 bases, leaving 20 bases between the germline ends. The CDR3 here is CASRQFGTDSSYEQYF. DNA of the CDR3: TGTGCCAGCCGGCAGTTCGGGACGGATAGCTCCTACGAGCAGTACTTC. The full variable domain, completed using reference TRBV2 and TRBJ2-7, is EPEVTQTPSHQVTQMGQEVILRCVPISNHLYFYWYRQILGQKVEFLVSFYNNEISEKSEIFDDQFSVERPDGSNFTLKIRSTKLEDSAMYFCASRQFGTDSSYEQYFGPGTRLTVT.

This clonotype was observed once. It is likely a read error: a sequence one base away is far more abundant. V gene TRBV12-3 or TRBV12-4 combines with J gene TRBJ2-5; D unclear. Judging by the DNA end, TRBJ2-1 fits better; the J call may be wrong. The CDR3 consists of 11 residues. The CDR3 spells CASSYVDGQFF. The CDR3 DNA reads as TGTGCCAGCAGTTACGTCGATGGGCAGTTCTTC.

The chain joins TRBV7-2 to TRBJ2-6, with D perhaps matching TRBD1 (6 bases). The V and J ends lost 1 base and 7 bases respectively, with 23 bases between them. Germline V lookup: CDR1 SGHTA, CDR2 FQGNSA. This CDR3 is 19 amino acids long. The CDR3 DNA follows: TGTGCCAGCAGCTTAGATCGCGACAGGTTCCCTCTGTCAGCCAACGTCCTGACTTTC. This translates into CASSLDRDRFPLSANVLTF.

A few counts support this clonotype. The CDR3 DNA is TGTGCCAGCAGCGTTCCGGCAGACCAAGAGACCCAGTACTTC. Its translation: CASSVPADQETQYF. The J gene is TRBJ2-5, the V gene TRBV9; no reliable D call. The V end lost 2 bases, the J end lost 0 bases, and 8 bases lay between the germline ends. The CDR3 spans 14 residues. Per germline, CDR1 SGDLS and CDR2 YYNGEE. The full variable domain, its missing parts supplied by reference TRBV9 and TRBJ2-5, is DSGVTQTPKHLITATGQRVTLRCSPRSGDLSVYWYQQSLDQGLQFLIQYYNGEERAKGNILERFSAQQFPDLHSELNLSSLELGDSALYFCASSVPADQETQYFGPGTRLLVL.

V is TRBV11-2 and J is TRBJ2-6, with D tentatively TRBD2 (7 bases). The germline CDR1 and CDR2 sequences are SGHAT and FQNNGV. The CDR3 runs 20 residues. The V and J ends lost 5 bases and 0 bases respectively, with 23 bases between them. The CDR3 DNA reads TGTGCCAGCAGCCTCACCGGGGGGCGTTTCATTGACTCTGGGGCCAACGTCCTGACTTTC. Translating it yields CASSLTGGRFIDSGANVLTF.

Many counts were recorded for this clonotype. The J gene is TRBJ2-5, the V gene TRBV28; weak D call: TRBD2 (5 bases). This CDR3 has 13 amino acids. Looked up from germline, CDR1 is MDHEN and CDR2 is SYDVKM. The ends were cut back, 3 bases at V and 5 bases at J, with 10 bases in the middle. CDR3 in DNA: TGTGCCAGCAGTTTTGTACGCGGGGAGACCCAGTACTTC. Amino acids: CASSFVRGETQYF.

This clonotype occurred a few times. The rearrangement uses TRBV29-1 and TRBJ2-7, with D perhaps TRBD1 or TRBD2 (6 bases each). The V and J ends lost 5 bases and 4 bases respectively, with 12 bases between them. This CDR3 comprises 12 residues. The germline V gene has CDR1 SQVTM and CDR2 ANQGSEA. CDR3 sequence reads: CSVQQGRYEQYF. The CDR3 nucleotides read TGCAGCGTTCAGCAGGGGAGGTACGAGCAGTACTTC.

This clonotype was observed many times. CDR3 region: CASAGQMNTEAFF. The CDR3 DNA follows: TGTGCCAGCGCCGGGCAGATGAACACTGAAGCTTTCTTT. J is TRBJ1-1 and V is TRBV2; unclear D gene. The CDR3 is 13 amino acids. In germline, CDR1 is SNHLY, CDR2 FYNNEI. V lost 8 bases and J 0 bases, leaving 10 bases between the germline ends.

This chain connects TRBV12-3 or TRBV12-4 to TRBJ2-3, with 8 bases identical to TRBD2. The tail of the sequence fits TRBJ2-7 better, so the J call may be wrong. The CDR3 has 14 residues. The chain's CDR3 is CASSLNGRAFEQYF. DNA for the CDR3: TGTGCCAGCAGTTTGAACGGGAGGGCCTTTGAGCAGTACTTC.

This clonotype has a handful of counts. CDR3 amino acids: CATSDYLGTANEQFF. CDR3 DNA sequence: TGTGCCACCAGTGACTATCTTGGGACAGCCAATGAGCAGTTCTTC. V usage is TRBV24-1 and J usage is TRBJ2-1; 7 bases agree with TRBD1. Trimming took 4 bases from V and 6 from J; bases not matched to a gene: 8. The CDR3 sequence is 15 residues long. Germline V gives CDR1 KGHDR, CDR2 SFDVKD.

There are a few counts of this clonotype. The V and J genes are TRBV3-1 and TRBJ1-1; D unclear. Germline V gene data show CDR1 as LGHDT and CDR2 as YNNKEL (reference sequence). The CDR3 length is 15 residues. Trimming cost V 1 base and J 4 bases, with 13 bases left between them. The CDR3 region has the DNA TGTGCCAGCAGCCAAGTAACGGGTTTGAGCACTGAAGCTTTCTTT. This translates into CASSQVTGLSTEAFF.

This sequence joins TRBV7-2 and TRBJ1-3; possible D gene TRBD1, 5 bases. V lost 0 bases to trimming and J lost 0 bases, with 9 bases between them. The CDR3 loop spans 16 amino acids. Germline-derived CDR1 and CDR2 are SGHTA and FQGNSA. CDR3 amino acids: CASSLARVSSGNTIYF. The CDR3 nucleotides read TGTGCCAGCAGCTTAGCCAGGGTCTCCTCTGGAAACACCATATATTTT.

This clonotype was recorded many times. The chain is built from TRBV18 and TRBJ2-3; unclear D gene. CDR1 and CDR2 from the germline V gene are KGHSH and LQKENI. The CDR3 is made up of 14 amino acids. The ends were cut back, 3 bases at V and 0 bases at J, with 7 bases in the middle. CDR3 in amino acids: CASSPPVSTDTQYF. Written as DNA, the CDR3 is TGTGCCAGCTCACCGCCAGTAAGCACAGATACGCAGTATTTT.

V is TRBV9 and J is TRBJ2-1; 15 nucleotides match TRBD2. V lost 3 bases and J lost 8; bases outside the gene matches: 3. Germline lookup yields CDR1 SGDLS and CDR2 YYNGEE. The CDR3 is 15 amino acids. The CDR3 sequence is CASSGGLAGGYEQFF. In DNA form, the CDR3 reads TGTGCCAGCAGCGGAGGACTAGCGGGAGGGTATGAGCAGTTCTTC.

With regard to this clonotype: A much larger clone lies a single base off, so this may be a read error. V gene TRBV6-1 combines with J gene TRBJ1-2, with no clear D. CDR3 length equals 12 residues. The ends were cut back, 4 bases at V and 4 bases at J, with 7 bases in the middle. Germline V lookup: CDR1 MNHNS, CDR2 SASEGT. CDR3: CASSAGPYGYTF. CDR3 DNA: TGTGCCAGCAGTGCGGGCCCCTATGGCTACACCTTC.

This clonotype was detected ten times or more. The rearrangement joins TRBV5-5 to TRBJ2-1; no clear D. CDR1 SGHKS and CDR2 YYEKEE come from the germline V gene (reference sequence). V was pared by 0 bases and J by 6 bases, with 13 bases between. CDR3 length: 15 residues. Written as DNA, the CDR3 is TGTGCCAGCAGCTTGGAGGGTATCCTGGGCAATGAGCAGTTCTTC. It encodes CASSLEGILGNEQFF.